Listed below are T cell receptor beta chains from one sample, sequenced in a study of blood T cells in healthy people across ages. TCRdb used MiXCR to reprocess the 5' RACE reads, holding one entry per CDR3 protein. In the table there are hundreds of thousands of distinct CDR3 sequences, 20% to 25% of which are singletons. Sequencing input: blood. The receptors stem from a man aged 70 or older in good health. Both conserved end residues are part of each CDR3. A D gene is named only where the DNA matches it firmly. Clone size appears in some rows only: once, few, many, or a class for an expanded clone.

-	TRBV6-2/TRBV6-3	TRBJ2-5	-	CASSYARETQYF	TGTGCCAGCAGTTACGCCCGAGAGACCCAGTACTTC
-	TRBV28	TRBJ2-5	-	CAKITQGPHQETQYF	TGTGCCAAAATTACTCAGGGCCCCCACCAAGAGACCCAGTACTTC
-	TRBV3-1	TRBJ2-5	-	CASSPAGPATQYF	TGTGCCAGCAGTCCGGCGGGACCCGCGACCCAGTACTTC
TRBD1	TRBV7-9	TRBJ2-2	many	CASSKGTGGNTGELFF	TGTGCCAGCAGCAAGGGGACAGGGGGAAACACCGGGGAGCTGTTTTTT
-	TRBV14	TRBJ2-1	few	CASTPWNSYNEQFF	TGTGCCAGTACGCCTTGGAATTCGTACAATGAGCAGTTCTTC
TRBD2	TRBV5-5	TRBJ2-3	-	CASSGTSGSSGTDTQYF	TGTGCCAGCAGCGGGACTAGCGGGAGCAGCGGCACAGATACGCAGTATTTT
-	TRBV7-6	TRBJ2-1	many	CASSLRRLNEQFF	TGTGCCAGCAGCCTGAGGAGGCTCAATGAGCAGTTCTTC
-	TRBV28	TRBJ1-2	-	CASSLYGQGQNSWGYGYTF	TGTGCCAGCAGTTTATATGGGCAGGGGCAAAACAGCTGGGGCTATGGCTACACCTTC
-	TRBV5-1	TRBJ1-5	few	CASSLGPGVEQPQHF	TGCGCCAGCAGCTTGGGTCCGGGGGTTGAACAGCCCCAGCATTTT
TRBD1	TRBV7-2	TRBJ2-7	-	CASSRDHGTGAYEQYF	TGTGCCAGCAGCCGTGACCACGGGACAGGCGCCTACGAGCAGTACTTC
-	TRBV10-3	TRBJ2-5	many	CAISGQKETQYF	TGTGCCATCAGTGGCCAGAAAGAGACCCAGTACTTC
TRBD2	TRBV28	TRBJ2-1	-	CASSSPSGGKYNEQFF	TGTGCCAGCAGTTCCCCTAGCGGGGGAAAATACAATGAGCAGTTCTTC
-	TRBV29-1	TRBJ2-5	-	CSVVPKETQYF	TGCAGCGTTGTCCCAAAAGAGACCCAGTACTTC
-	TRBV30	TRBJ2-5	-	CAWTGPMEETQYF	TGTGCCTGGACGGGACCAATGGAAGAGACCCAGTACTTC
TRBD1	TRBV14	TRBJ1-1	few	CASSQEAGGNLNTEAFF	TGTGCCAGCAGCCAAGAGGCAGGGGGAAATTTGAACACTGAAGCTTTCTTT
-	TRBV7-9	TRBJ1-1	few	CASRGVGAEAFF	TGTGCCAGCAGAGGTGTGGGGGCTGAAGCTTTCTTT
TRBD1	TRBV10-3	TRBJ2-3	-	CAINGDGTDTQYF	TGTGCCATCAATGGGGACGGGACAGATACACAGTATTTT
TRBD1	TRBV5-1	TRBJ1-4	few	CASSFRGTDNEKLFF	TGCGCCAGCAGCTTTCGGGGGACAGACAATGAAAAACTGTTTTTT
TRBD1	TRBV7-7	TRBJ2-7	-	CASSLALGQSYEQYF	TGTGCTAGCAGCTTAGCTTTGGGACAGAGCTACGAGCAGTACTTC
-	TRBV20-1	TRBJ2-7	-	CSARHPNSYEQYF	TGCAGTGCCAGACACCCGAACTCCTACGAGCAGTACTTC
-	TRBV6-5	TRBJ2-3	many	CASSRSGSSTDTQYF	TGTGCCAGCAGCAGGAGCGGATCTAGCACAGATACGCAGTATTTT
-	TRBV11-2	TRBJ2-7	many	CASALGTYPYEQYF	TGTGCCAGCGCTTTGGGGACCTACCCCTACGAGCAGTACTTC
-	TRBV18	TRBJ2-6	few	CASSLDAQGLAGANVLTF	TGTGCCAGCTCACTTGACGCGCAGGGGTTAGCTGGGGCCAACGTCCTGACTTTC
TRBD2	TRBV12-3/TRBV12-4	TRBJ2-1	-	CASNLGLAGGNEQFF	TGTGCCAGCAACCTCGGACTAGCGGGAGGCAATGAGCAGTTCTTC
-	TRBV6-1	TRBJ1-1	-	CASSSGSLGDTEAFF	TGTGCCAGCAGTAGTGGGTCCCTGGGGGACACTGAAGCTTTCTTT
-	TRBV7-8	TRBJ2-3	few	CASSLESGRSTDTQYF	TGTGCCAGCAGCTTAGAAAGCGGCAGGAGCACAGATACGCAGTATTTT
-	TRBV7-2	TRBJ1-2	many	CASSSHRDLNYGYTF	TGTGCCAGCAGCTCCCACCGGGACCTCAACTATGGCTACACCTTC
TRBD2	TRBV20-1	TRBJ2-1	-	CSAERGSSGINEQFF	TGCAGTGCCGAGCGGGGGAGTAGCGGGATAAATGAGCAGTTCTTC
TRBD1	TRBV6-4	TRBJ2-3	-	CASSASGTGGSDTQYF	TGTGCCAGCAGCGCGTCCGGGACAGGGGGCTCCGATACGCAGTATTTT
-	TRBV4-1	TRBJ2-1	-	CASSQSGTQSYNEQFF	TGCGCCAGCAGCCAATCCGGGACACAGTCCTACAATGAGCAGTTCTTC
TRBD2	TRBV29-1	TRBJ2-7	-	CGVASGIHEQYF	TGCGGCGTCGCTAGCGGGATCCACGAGCAGTACTTC
-	TRBV20-1	TRBJ2-1	-	CSAPSGYEQFF	TGCAGTGCCCCAAGCGGCTATGAGCAGTTCTTC
TRBD2	TRBV4-1	TRBJ2-3	-	CASSPTSVRSDTQYF	TGCGCCAGCAGCCCGACTAGCGTCAGATCAGATACGCAGTATTTT
-	TRBV12-5	TRBJ2-5	-	CASGSYGGETQYF	TGTGCTAGTGGTTCCTATGGGGGAGAGACCCAGTACTTC
-	TRBV3-1	TRBJ2-2	-	CASSQLLSGELFF	TGTGCCAGCAGCCAGTTGCTCAGCGGGGAGCTGTTTTTT
TRBD1	TRBV28	TRBJ2-7	-	CASSFPQGVPYEQYF	TGTGCCAGCAGTTTCCCCCAGGGGGTCCCCTACGAGCAGTACTTC
-	TRBV21-1	TRBJ1-2	-	CAPIGGDHGYTF	TGTGCCCCGATTGGAGGGGACCATGGCTACACCTTC
-	TRBV2	TRBJ1-5	once	CASSEVGSNQPQHF	TGTGCCAGCAGTGAGGTGGGGAGCAATCAGCCCCAGCATTTT
-	TRBV28	TRBJ2-1	-	CASSFTGEQFF	TGTGCCAGCAGTTTCACTGGGGAGCAGTTCTTC
-	TRBV5-1	TRBJ2-7	-	CASSPRGSTTFSYEQYF	TGCGCCAGCAGCCCTAGGGGTTCGACCACTTTCTCCTACGAGCAGTACTTC
-	TRBV29-1	TRBJ1-2	many	CSAGGGNYGYTF	TGCAGCGCCGGCGGCGGAAACTATGGCTACACCTTC
TRBD2	TRBV20-1	TRBJ2-7	few	CSASRREGLEQYF	TGCAGTGCTAGTAGGAGGGAGGGCCTTGAGCAGTACTTC
TRBD2	TRBV6-2/TRBV6-3	TRBJ2-1	-	CASSYSGIEQFF	TGTGCCAGCAGTTATAGCGGGATTGAGCAGTTCTTC
TRBD2	TRBV28	TRBJ2-2	few	CASITPGLAGRANTGELFF	TGTGCCAGCATCACACCGGGACTAGCGGGACGAGCGAACACCGGGGAGCTGTTTTTT
-	TRBV7-9	TRBJ1-6	-	CASSPGGDSPLHF	TGTGCCAGCAGCCCGGGGGGGGATTCACCCCTCCACTTT
-	TRBV6-2/TRBV6-3	TRBJ2-3	few	CASSYSGLAGDTQYF	TGTGCCAGCAGTTACTCAGGCCTAGCCGGGGATACGCAGTATTTT
TRBD2	TRBV24-1	TRBJ2-1	few	CATSDPGTSGSASSYNEQFF	TGTGCCACCAGTGATCCCGGGACTAGCGGGTCCGCCAGCTCCTACAATGAGCAGTTCTTC
TRBD2	TRBV2	TRBJ2-7	many	CASSVLAGGYEQYF	TGTGCCAGCAGTGTTCTAGCGGGAGGGTACGAGCAGTACTTC
-	TRBV5-4	TRBJ2-1	-	CASSRGLDASYNEQFF	TGTGCCAGCAGCCGCGGGCTAGACGCCTCCTACAATGAGCAGTTCTTC
-	TRBV6-2/TRBV6-3	TRBJ1-2	few	CASRTDRWGYTF	TGTGCCAGCAGAACCGACAGATGGGGCTACACCTTC
-	TRBV20-1	TRBJ1-4	-	CSARDVGGEEKLFF	TGCAGTGCTAGAGATGTCGGGGGGGAAGAAAAACTGTTTTTT
-	TRBV4-1	TRBJ2-7	few	CASSQVPSESEQYF	TGCGCCAGCAGCCAAGTTCCTAGCGAGTCCGAGCAGTACTTC
TRBD2	TRBV20-1	TRBJ2-5	many	CSAKGLAGAGETQYF	TGCAGTGCTAAGGGACTAGCGGGAGCTGGTGAGACCCAGTACTTC
TRBD2	TRBV29-1	TRBJ2-7	-	CSVESPGTSGIDEQYF	TGCAGCGTTGAATCCCCCGGGACTAGCGGGATCGACGAGCAGTACTTC
TRBD2	TRBV6-1	TRBJ2-1	few	CASRSSGIYNEQFF	TGTGCCAGCAGATCCAGCGGGATCTACAATGAGCAGTTCTTC
-	TRBV18	TRBJ2-1	-	CASSPGDSLSYNEQFF	TGTGCCAGCTCACCAGGAGACTCCCTATCCTACAATGAGCAGTTCTTC